This T cell receptor beta chain was captured in a study of T cells in Graves' hyperthyroidism and ophthalmopathy. Study findings and constraints: The model anticipated ophthalmopathy a median about six months pre-onset.

There are 14 residues in the CDR3. From germline, CDR1 is SNHLY and CDR2 FYNNEI. V gave up 6 bases and J gave up 4 bases, with 16 bases separating them. This clonotype occurred many times. Its antigen is unidentified. TCR beta CDR3 sequences were amplified from RNA transcripts. First-round RT-PCR of the TCR CDR3 relied on the HTBI primer set. Each CDR3 protein gets one entry after TCRdb re-called the multiplex PCR reads with MiXCR. The sample lists approximately 510,000 distinct CDR3 sequences, under 25% occurring once. Patients showing uncontrolled infection, other autoimmune disease, pregnancy or lactation were ineligible. Clinicians diagnosed patients from clinical symptoms, serum thyroxine and TRAb, thyroid ultrasound and orbital computed tomography.

Sequencing was done on a sample of blood. The V gene is TRBV2, the J gene TRBJ2-7; D remains unclear. This clonotype was obtained from a man younger than 35 with Graves' hyperthyroidism. The chain's CDR3 is CASRQVLRSYEQYF. CDR3 bases: TGTGCCAGCAGGCAGGTTCTCCGGTCGTACGAGCAGTACTTC. Full variable domain (missing parts from reference TRBV2 and TRBJ2-7): EPEVTQTPSHQVTQMGQEVILRCVPISNHLYFYWYRQILGQKVEFLVSFYNNEISEKSEIFDDQFSVERPDGSNFTLKIRSTKLEDSAMYFCASRQVLRSYEQYFGPGTRLTVT.